What follows is one T cell receptor beta chain and its context. The antigen remains unidentified. Germline CDR1 SEHNR, CDR2 FQNEAQ (reference sequence). This CDR3 is 15 amino acids long. Trimming took 1 base from V and 5 from J, leaving 11 bases between them. The sample belongs to a study of OX40 agonist ivuxolimab in advanced cancers. Notes on the study in general: By week 6 at 0.1 to 3.0 mg/kg, blood CD4+ and CD8+ T cells had expanded clonally.

TCRdb's table, derived via immunoSEQ multiplex PCR, lists solely in-frame clones and lacks some. This table has some 65,000 clones, 85% to 90% appearing once. This chain joins TRBV7-9 and TRBJ1-4; the D is unclear. This receptor was identified in an adult with an advanced solid tumor such as melanoma, head and neck, liver or kidney cancer. Sequenced material: CD4+ or CD8+ T cells sorted from blood, taken in a trial of the OX40 agonist ivuxolimab. This chain's CDR3 is CASSLELGANEKLFF. The CDR3 region has the DNA TGTGCCAGCAGCTTAGAGTTAGGTGCGAATGAAAAACTGTTTTTT.